This TCR beta chain was recorded in a study of HIV-infected patients and healthy controls. J was trimmed by 6 bases and V by 3 bases; bases with no gene match: 1. The length of the CDR3 is 13 residues. CDR1 and CDR2 from the germline V gene are MRHNA and SNTAGT. TCRdb re-called the 5' RACE reads through MiXCR, storing one row per CDR3 protein. The sample contains around 20,000 distinct CDR3 sequences, around 20% of which appear only once. This receptor was identified in a human donor in good health. The sample was CD8+ T cells from blood. The rearrangement links TRBV6-4 to TRBJ2-2; 7 nucleotides line up with TRBD1. The CDR3 bases are TGTGCCAGCAGTGAAACAGGGGCCGGGGAGCTGTTTTTT. It is translated as CASSETGAGELFF.